The sequence of this T cell receptor beta chain was determined in a study of T cell clonality in common variable immunodeficiency. This clone was observed many times. The CDR3 end is not reached by the read, which stops 3 residues before it; the germline J gene fills it in. Profiled with immunoSEQ multiplex PCR; TCRdb holds only in-frame clones, not every one. Singletons are absent from the sample, which has roughly 57,000 clones. Germline V CDR1 and CDR2: DFQATT, SNEGSKA (reference sequence). The CDR3 length is 11 residues. Specimen: peripheral blood mononuclear cells. The source of this sequence is a person between 18 and 70 years old in good health. The rearrangement joins TRBV20-1 to TRBJ1-1, with 8 positions matching TRBD1. CDR3 bases read: TGCAGTGCTAGCATCAGGGGGCCA. Translating gives CSASIRGP. In full, the CDR3 reads CSASIRGPAFF.